What follows are 26 T cell receptor beta chains derived from one specimen sequenced in a study of tissue T cells after allogeneic stem cell transplantation. Time point meaning: mouse harvest day 7 after allogeneic transplant. Tail vein injection delivered 10^7 T-cell-depleted bone marrow cells and 10^6 splenic CD5+ T cells. The method was immunoSEQ multiplex PCR; TCRdb's version includes in-frame clones alone and lacks a portion of them. Here the sample spans about 7,200 clones, roughly half being singletons. The sequencing sample was made of lymph node tissue. The receptors were gathered from a female BALB/c mouse given C57BL/6 T cells with graft-versus-host disease after an allogeneic hematopoietic cell transplant.

This clone ranks as medium-sized (0.01 to 0.1%). Gene names are mouse gene names. CDR3 DNA (partial): TGTGCCAGCAGCCAGGGATCATCCAACGAAAGATTATTT. Protein sequence: CASSQGSSNERLF. The complete CDR3 protein is CASSQGSSNERLFF. V is TRBV5 and J is TRBJ1-4; D not resolved. Read data end 1 residue before the CDR3 end; the end is taken from the germline J gene. The CDR3 contains 14 residues. V was shortened by 3 bases and J by 2 bases, with 7 bases between the two germline ends. CDR1 is LGHNA and CDR2 is YNLKQL in the germline V gene (reference sequence).

This clone is judged medium-sized. Any gene name here is a mouse gene name. Read data end 1 residue before the CDR3 end; the end is taken from the germline J gene. V is TRBV14 and J is TRBJ2-5; 9 bases align to TRBD2. V lost 2 bases and J lost 0; bases outside the gene matches: 1. Germline lookup yields CDR1 SGHDT and CDR2 FRDEAV. The CDR3 has 15 amino acids. This CDR3 reads CASSLWGGNQDTQYF. CDR3 DNA, as far as it was read: TGTGCCAGCAGTTTATGGGGGGGCAACCAAGACACCCAGTAC.

This clone was seen only a few times. All gene names here are mouse names. The CDR3 end lies 1 residue beyond the end of the read and is filled in from the germline J gene. The V gene is TRBV29, the J gene TRBJ1-3, with 9 nucleotides matching TRBD1. This CDR3 has 14 amino acids. Germline V lookup: CDR1 MSHET, CDR2 SYDVDS. V lost 6 bases to trimming and J lost 2 bases; unmatched junction nucleotides: 2. CDR3 DNA (partial): TGTGCTAGCAGGAGACAGGGGGCTGGAAATACGCTCTAT. Residues: CASRRQGAGNTLY. The full CDR3 protein is CASRRQGAGNTLYF.

A few counts support this clone. Each gene name is a mouse one. The read ends 1 residue before the CDR3 terminus; that terminus is restored from the germline J gene. The J gene is TRBJ2-7, the V gene TRBV12-2, with 10 bases that match TRBD2. After removal of 0 bases from V and 7 bases from J, the junction contained 2 bases not matched to a gene. CDR3 length: 13 amino acids. Germline V gene data show CDR1 as SGHLS and CDR2 as HYDKME. The CDR3 here is CASSLNWGGEQYF. The CDR3 DNA, read in part, is TGTGCCAGCTCTCTCAACTGGGGGGGAGAACAGTAC.

Regarding this clone: Gene names and germline refer to mouse. The read halts 1 residue ahead of the CDR3 end, with the missing end drawn from the germline J gene. The chain combines TRBV1 with TRBJ2-4; D may be TRBD1 (6 bases). The germline V gene encodes CDR1 NSQYPW and CDR2 LRSPGD (reference sequence). The CDR3 is 13 amino acids. V lost 0 bases to trimming and J lost 8 bases, with 9 bases between them. The CDR3 sequence: CTCSADRGGTLYF. The CDR3 DNA, read in part, is TGCACCTGCAGTGCAGACAGGGGAGGCACCTTGTAC.

This clone is labeled as medium-sized (0.01 to 0.1%). Each gene name is a mouse one. The read terminates 1 residue ahead of where the CDR3 ends, so the germline J gene completes it. The V and J genes are TRBV12-2 and TRBJ1-4, with 8 bases identical to TRBD1. The CDR3 spans 15 residues. J was trimmed by 6 bases and V by 0 bases; bases with no gene match: 5. Germline-derived CDR1 and CDR2 are SGHLS and HYDKME. CDR3 DNA (partial): TGTGCCAGCTCTCTCGAGGCAGGGGGCCACGAAAGATTATTT. The encoded protein is CASSLEAGGHERLF. The CDR3 in its entirety is CASSLEAGGHERLFF.

Points on this clone: Gene names follow the mouse nomenclature. The sequenced CDR3 bases are TGTGCAAGCAGCTTAGCTGGCGCCAACGAAAGATTATTT. Its protein is CASSLAGANERLF. The entire CDR3 is CASSLAGANERLFF. V is TRBV16 and J is TRBJ1-4; no clear D. The read halts 1 residue ahead of the CDR3 end, with the missing end drawn from the germline J gene. This CDR3 is 14 amino acids long. V gave up 1 base and J gave up 3 bases, with 6 bases separating them. Germline V gene sequence: CDR1 SGHSA, CDR2 FRNQAP.

Remarks on this clone: Any gene name here is a mouse gene name. Coverage ceases 1 residue before the CDR3 finishes, and the germline J gene fills in the end. V is TRBV23 and J is TRBJ2-7. The CDR3 runs 12 residues. Germline loops: CDR1 KGHTA, CDR2 FQNQQP. CDR3: CSSSQRNYEQYF. The part of the CDR3 DNA that was read is TGCTCCAGCAGTCAACGCAATTATGAACAGTAC.

Note on this clone: Gene names refer to mouse genes. The CDR3 extends 1 residue past the end of the read, so its final part is completed from the germline J gene. V usage is TRBV26 and J usage is TRBJ2-2; 10 nucleotides line up with TRBD1. CDR3 length: 15 amino acids. V lost 6 bases and J lost 3; bases outside the gene matches: 4. CDR1 and CDR2 (germline): KGHPV, FQNQEV (reference sequence). The CDR3 spells CASRRTGGDTGQLYF. CDR3 DNA, as far as it was read: TGTGCCAGCAGGCGGACAGGGGGAGACACCGGGCAGCTCTAC.

About this clone itself: Genes and germline are mouse. The read terminates 1 residue before the CDR3 end, so the remaining end is supplied by the germline J gene. This chain connects TRBV26 to TRBJ1-1; D is unclear. The CDR3 spans 14 residues. V dropped 4 bases and J dropped 4 bases, with 13 bases sitting between them. Germline-derived CDR1 and CDR2 are KGHPV and FQNQEV (reference sequence). CDR3 bases read: TGTGCCAGCAGTCCAACGGGCCGGGTCACAGAAGTCTTC. Translating it yields CASSPTGRVTEVF. The whole CDR3 is CASSPTGRVTEVFF.

As to this clone: Gene names denote mouse genes. CDR3 protein: CASRAGYNSPLYF. CDR3 bases read: TGTGCCAGCAGGGCGGGGTATAATTCGCCCCTCTAC. The chain uses TRBV15 and TRBJ1-6; D ambiguous. The observed sequence ends 1 residue before the CDR3 terminus, with the missing tail filled in from the germline J gene. TRBJ1-6 is an open reading frame, and its role is uncertain. From germline, CDR1 is SGHND and CDR2 FRSKSL. The V gene lost 6 bases and the J gene lost 4 bases, with 7 bases spanning the gap. This CDR3 contains 13 residues.

Details on this clone: Genes here carry mouse names. The CDR3 extends 1 residue past the end of the read, so its final part is completed from the germline J gene. The chain employs TRBV26 and TRBJ1-6; D gene unclear. TRBJ1-6 is given ORF status, its function remaining uncertain. V was pared by 4 bases and J by 0 bases, with 7 bases between. Germline V lookup: CDR1 KGHPV, CDR2 FQNQEV (reference sequence). The CDR3 loop spans 15 amino acids. This CDR3 is CASSRQNSYNSPLYF. The sequenced CDR3 bases are TGTGCCAGCAGTCGACAAAATTCCTATAATTCGCCCCTCTAC.

By frequency in the sample, this clone is medium-sized. Genes here carry mouse names. The sequenced CDR3 bases are TGTGCCAGCTCTCTAGGGGGCGCAAACACCTTGTAC. Its protein is CASSLGGANTLY. The whole CDR3 region reads CASSLGGANTLYF. The chain couples TRBV12-2 to TRBJ2-4; a possible D gene is TRBD1 (7 bases). Read coverage stops 1 residue before the CDR3 terminus; the germline J gene supplies the remainder. Trimming took off 1 base at V and 5 bases at J, with 9 bases between the two ends. The length of the CDR3 is 13 residues. The germline gives CDR1 SGHLS, CDR2 HYDKME. Full variable domain (outside the CDR3, taken from reference TRBV12-2 and TRBJ2-4): NSGVVQSPRYIIKGKGERSILKCIPISGHLSVAWYQQTQGQELKFFIQHYDKMERDKGNLPSRFSVQQFDDYHSEMNMSALELEDSAVYFCASSLGGANTLYFGAGTRLSVL.

With respect to this clone: Gene labels here are mouse ones. Read coverage stops 1 residue before the CDR3 terminus; the germline J gene supplies the remainder. The V and J genes are TRBV14 and TRBJ2-1, with 9 positions matching TRBD1. This CDR3 comprises 15 residues. The trim removed 3 bases at V and 0 bases at J, leaving 1 base unmatched. Germline CDR1 SGHDT, CDR2 FRDEAV. CDR3 region: CASSWDRDNYAEQFF. The DNA read from the CDR3 is TGTGCCAGCAGTTGGGACAGGGATAACTATGCTGAGCAGTTC. Based on the CDR3 plus reference TRBV14 and TRBJ2-1, the full variable domain is EAGVTQSPRYAVLQEGQAVSFWCDPISGHDTLYWYQQPRDQGPQLLVYFRDEAVIDNSQLPSDRFSAVRPKGTNSTLKIQSAKQGDTATYLCASSWDRDNYAEQFFGPGTRLTVL.

This clone was detected a few times. Germline and genes here are mouse. CDR3 protein: CASSFRQISYEQYF. The DNA read from the CDR3 is TGTGCCAGCAGCTTCAGACAAATCTCCTATGAACAGTAC. The J gene is TRBJ2-7, the V gene TRBV3; D not resolved. The sequence runs out 1 residue before the end of the CDR3; the remainder is reconstructed from the germline J gene. CDR3 length: 14 amino acids. Germline V gives CDR1 SNHLY, CDR2 FYNGKV (reference sequence). V was trimmed by 3 bases and J by 0 bases, leaving 9 bases between them.

Points on this clone: Germline and genes here are mouse. The read finishes 1 residue shy of the CDR3 end, and the germline J gene is used to complete it. V is TRBV26 and J is TRBJ2-7; 9 bases align to TRBD1. Germline loops: CDR1 KGHPV, CDR2 FQNQEV (reference sequence). The CDR3 runs to 13 residues. Trimming cost V 2 bases and J 7 bases; bases outside gene matches: 3. The CDR3 protein is CASSLNRGREQYF. The CDR3 bases that were read are TGTGCCAGCAGTCTGAACAGGGGGCGGGAACAGTAC.

In regard to this clone: Gene labels here are mouse ones. Read data end 1 residue before the CDR3 end; the end is taken from the germline J gene. This chain connects TRBV1 to TRBJ1-6; 8 positions agree with TRBD1. TRBJ1-6 is identified as an open reading frame with a role that is uncertain. Germline assignment: CDR1 NSQYPW and CDR2 LRSPGD (reference sequence). J gave up 5 bases and V 6 bases, and 3 bases lay outside the gene matches. This CDR3 contains 14 residues. The covered CDR3 bases are TGCACCTGCAGGGACAGGGATAATAATTCGCCCCTCTAC. Translation: CTCRDRDNNSPLY. The CDR3, in full, reads CTCRDRDNNSPLYF.

In this sample, this clone turned up a few times. The genes are named according to mouse. From the germline J gene comes the end of the CDR3, since the read stops 1 residue before it. The rearrangement links TRBV31 to TRBJ2-1; 7 bases match TRBD2. The CDR3 runs 13 residues. With 4 bases clipped from V and 1 base from J, the junction kept 1 base outside the gene matches. Germline values: CDR1 GKSSPN, CDR2 SITVG. CDR3 bases read: TGTGCCTGGATTGGGGGGAACTATGCTGAGCAGTTC. Residues: CAWIGGNYAEQF. The full CDR3 is CAWIGGNYAEQFF. The variable domain in full, completed from reference TRBV31 and TRBJ2-1, reads AQTIHQWPVAEIKAVGSPLSLGCTIKGKSSPNLYWYWQATGGTLQQLFYSITVGQVESVVQLNLSASRPKDDQFILSTEKLLLSHSGFYLCAWIGGNYAEQFFGPGTRLTVL.

For this clone: The genes and germline here are from mouse. The read ends 1 residue before the CDR3 terminus; that terminus is restored from the germline J gene. The rearrangement joins TRBV3 to TRBJ2-3; a weak D match, TRBD2 (7 bases). Germline CDR1 reads SNHLY; CDR2 reads FYNGKV (reference sequence). Trimming took off 2 bases at V and 2 bases at J, with 11 bases between the two ends. The CDR3 spans 15 residues. CDR3 DNA, as far as it was read: TGTGCCAGCAGCTTAAGGGGGGCTCTTGCAGAAACGCTGTAT. Its translation is CASSLRGALAETLY. The whole CDR3 reads CASSLRGALAETLYF.

Concerning this clone itself: Gene and germline names: mouse. Coverage ceases 1 residue before the CDR3 finishes, and the germline J gene fills in the end. J is TRBJ2-4 and V is TRBV12-2; no clear D gene. The CDR3 is 15 residues long. Germline V gene data show CDR1 as SGHLS and CDR2 as HYDKME. Trimming cost V 0 bases and J 0 bases, with 9 bases left between them. The CDR3: CASSLEGNSQNTLYF. The CDR3 DNA, read in part, is TGTGCCAGCTCTCTCGAAGGGAATAGTCAAAACACCTTGTAC.

Comments on this clone: Genes here carry mouse names. The CDR3 extends 1 residue past the end of the read, so its final part is completed from the germline J gene. The genes are TRBV19 and TRBJ2-3; unclear D gene. Germline V gives CDR1 FNHDT, CDR2 SITEND (reference sequence). V was clipped by 3 bases and J by 2 bases, with 1 base between them. There are 11 residues in the CDR3. Partial CDR3 DNA: TGTGCCAGCAGTAATGCAGAAACGCTGTAT. Protein product: CASSNAETLY. The complete CDR3 reads CASSNAETLYF.

With regard to this clone: Any gene name here is a mouse gene name. Read coverage stops 1 residue before the CDR3 terminus; the germline J gene supplies the remainder. The chain is built from TRBV20 and TRBJ2-7, with TRBD2 matching 7 bases. This CDR3 region has 14 residues. The J segment lost 0 bases and the V segment lost 3 bases, leaving 5 bases of the junction unmatched. Per the germline V gene, CDR1 is GFQATS and CDR2 is STVNSAI. Partial CDR3 DNA: TGTGGTGCTAGACGTTGGGGGGTCTCCTATGAACAGTAC. Translated, it gives CGARRWGVSYEQY. The CDR3 in full is CGARRWGVSYEQYF.

Comments on this clone: The germline and genes are mouse ones. The CDR3 end is not reached by the read, which stops 1 residue before it; the germline J gene fills it in. The J gene is TRBJ1-2, the V gene TRBV23. The germline CDR1 and CDR2 sequences are KGHTA and FQNQQP. CDR3 size: 15 residues. CDR3 bases read: TGCTCCAGCAGTCAATCCGGGACGACAAACTCCGACTACACC. Translation gives CSSSQSGTTNSDYT. The complete CDR3 protein is CSSSQSGTTNSDYTF.

Remarks on this clone: The gene symbols are mouse symbols. The read gets to within 1 residue of the CDR3 end, and the germline J gene fills in the rest. The rearrangement uses TRBV5 and TRBJ2-1; possibly TRBD1 or TRBD2 for D (6 bases each). V lost 1 base, J lost 5 bases, and 9 bases lay in between. The CDR3 has 14 residues. The germline CDR1 and CDR2 sequences are LGHNA and YNLKQL (reference sequence). Here the CDR3 reads CASSQAGGDAEQFF. The CDR3 bases that were read are TGTGCCAGCAGCCAAGCCGGGGGCGATGCTGAGCAGTTC.

This clone occurred a few times. Mouse gene names apply. The read finishes 1 residue shy of the CDR3 end, and the germline J gene is used to complete it. The chain employs TRBV31 and TRBJ1-5, with D unresolved. The germline gives CDR1 GKSSPN, CDR2 SITVG. V was trimmed by 2 bases and J by 0 bases, leaving 5 bases between them. The CDR3 has 13 residues. The covered CDR3 bases are TGTGCCTGGAGTAGTCATAACAACCAGGCTCCGCTT. It yields the protein CAWSSHNNQAPL. The full CDR3 reads CAWSSHNNQAPLF.

In the case of this clone: Gene names and germline match the mouse. The observed sequence ends 1 residue before the CDR3 terminus, with the missing tail filled in from the germline J gene. This chain links TRBV1 with TRBJ1-5; TRBD1 is a possible D gene (6 bases). V was trimmed by 0 bases and J by 3 bases, leaving 9 bases between them. CDR1 and CDR2 (germline): NSQYPW, LRSPGD (reference sequence). This CDR3 comprises 15 residues. CDR3 sequence reads: CTCSAEQGGNQAPLF. The sequenced CDR3 bases are TGCACCTGCAGTGCAGAACAGGGAGGCAACCAGGCTCCGCTT.